The TCR beta chain described here comes from a study of OX40 agonist ivuxolimab in advanced cancers. Study background: Among those enrolled, mean age was approximately 60 years (range roughly 20 to 80) and 82.7% were male.

The table came from immunoSEQ multiplex PCR; TCRdb's copy has only in-frame clones and leaves some out. The sample comprises about 73,000 clones, 92% of which are singletons, and under 10% rests with the top ten. V shed 0 bases, J shed 4 bases, and the junction held 3 bases outside the gene matches. The CDR3 runs to 14 residues. Germline V lookup: CDR1 SGHDT, CDR2 YYEEEE. The specimen comprised CD4+ or CD8+ T cells sorted from blood, sampled in a trial of the OX40 agonist ivuxolimab. The gene calls are TRBV5-6 and TRBJ2-5, with 7 bases that match TRBD2. The clonotype was recovered from an adult with an advanced solid tumor such as melanoma, head and neck, liver or kidney cancer. The CDR3 bases are TGTGCCAGCAGCTTGGGACTAGCTCGAGAGACCCAGTACTTC. This sequence encodes CASSLGLARETQYF.